This T cell receptor (beta chain) comes out of a study of blood T cell repertoires in COVID-19. About the research overall: The cDNA or gDNA used as material had been derived from T cells, B-cell-depleted T cells, or PBMCs.

In the case of this clone: Relative to the germline gene, one junction end is altered; a read error may explain this.

TCRdb's table, derived via immunoSEQ multiplex PCR, lists solely in-frame clones and lacks some. The sample shows a few hundred thousand clones, just over 85% of them seen only once. The CDR3 length is 12 residues. CDR1 and CDR2 (germline): SGHAT, FQNNGV. The sequenced material came from peripheral blood. The source is a man at least 80 years old with acute or convalescent COVID-19. V is TRBV11-2 and J is TRBJ2-1, with 8 bases aligning to TRBD1. The CDR3 loop reads CASSLDYRGYLF. DNA for the CDR3: TGTGCCAGCAGCTTAGATTACAGGGGGTATCTCTTC. The whole variable domain, filled in from reference TRBV11-2 and TRBJ2-1, reads EAGVAQSPRYKIIEKRQSVAFWCNPISGHATLYWYQQILGQGPKLLIQFQNNGVVDDSQLPKDRFSAERLKGVDSTLKIQPAKLEDSAVYLCASSLDYRGYLFGPGTRLTVL.